The 24 T cell receptor beta chains given below trace back to one sample, sequenced in a study of blood T cell repertoires in COVID-19. The protocol was immunoSEQ multiplex PCR, while the TCRdb copy is restricted to in-frame clones and leaves out a portion. The sample carries about 210,000 clones, about 86% recorded once. What was sequenced was PBMCs or T cells enriched from blood (not recorded which). These receptors were collected from a woman in her forties or fifties with acute COVID-19.

CDR3 protein: CASSPDSYSYNEQFF. The CDR3 DNA follows: TGTGCCAGCAGCCCAGATAGCTATTCCTACAATGAGCAGTTCTTC. The chain employs TRBV5-6 and TRBJ2-1; D unclear. Per germline, CDR1 SGHDT and CDR2 YYEEEE. Trimming cost V 4 bases and J 1 base, with 12 bases left between them. There are 15 residues in the CDR3.

The chain joins TRBV28 to TRBJ1-4; D is ambiguous. V lost 7 bases to trimming and J lost 5 bases, with 17 bases between them. The germline V gene encodes CDR1 MDHEN and CDR2 SYDVKM. The CDR3 is 15 residues long. CDR3 DNA: TGTGCCAGCACCCGAGGAGGTTCCTTAAATGAAAAACTGTTTTTT. Amino acid sequence: CASTRGGSLNEKLFF.

CDR3 protein: CASSEHKNSPLHF. The CDR3 DNA sequence: TGTGCCAGTAGTGAACACAAGAATTCACCCCTCCACTTT. The V and J genes are TRBV19 and TRBJ1-6; D gene ambiguous. V lost 5 bases to trimming and J lost 7 bases, with 9 bases between them. This CDR3 is 13 amino acids long. Per the germline V gene, CDR1 is LNHDA and CDR2 is SQIVND (reference sequence).

The chain combines TRBV7-9 with TRBJ2-3, with 7 bases lining up with TRBD2. Germline V lookup: CDR1 SEHNR, CDR2 FQNEAQ (reference sequence). There are 15 residues in the CDR3. The trim removed 9 bases at V and 2 bases at J, leaving 11 bases unmatched. The CDR3 is CASLRLRESTDTQYF. For the CDR3, the DNA is TGTGCCAGTCTTAGGTTGCGGGAGTCCACAGATACGCAGTATTTT.

The CDR3 reads CASSFRVGYEQYF. The CDR3 bases are TGCGCCAGCAGCTTTCGGGTTGGTTACGAGCAGTACTTC. V and J are TRBV5-1 and TRBJ2-7; D is uncertain. V was pared by 2 bases and J by 4 bases, with 10 bases between. The CDR3 has 13 residues. Looked up from germline, CDR1 is SGHRS and CDR2 is YFSETQ.

The chain uses TRBV7-9 and TRBJ2-1; 10 bases agree with TRBD2. Germline CDR1 and CDR2: SEHNR and FQNEAQ (reference sequence). This CDR3 has 16 residues. The J segment lost 1 base and the V segment lost 1 base, leaving 1 base of the junction unmatched. DNA of the CDR3: TGTGCCAGCAGCTTAGGTAGCGGGAGGTCCTACAATGAGCAGTTCTTC. It codes for CASSLGSGRSYNEQFF.

The chain has TRBV28 and TRBJ1-3, with TRBD1 matching 7 bases. V was pared by 7 bases and J by 0 bases, with 12 bases of the junction left unmatched. Germline V gene lookup returns CDR1 MDHEN and CDR2 SYDVKM. The CDR3 runs 17 residues. The CDR3 loop reads CASNYDRRGTSGNTIYF. The CDR3 coding sequence is TGTGCCAGCAATTACGACCGCAGGGGGACCTCTGGAAACACCATATATTTT.

The chain employs TRBV28 and TRBJ2-2; possible D gene TRBD1, 6 bases. Trimming cost V 2 bases and J 6 bases, with 13 bases left between them. The CDR3 contains 15 residues. Per the germline V gene, CDR1 is MDHEN and CDR2 is SYDVKM. CDR3 DNA sequence: TGTGCCAGCAGTTTAGTGAACAGGGTGGCCGGGGAGCTGTTTTTT. Translation: CASSLVNRVAGELFF.

The chain combines TRBV19 with TRBJ1-6, with TRBD1 matching over 11 bases. V lost 6 bases to trimming and J lost 6 bases; unmatched junction nucleotides: 4. Germline CDR1 is LNHDA and CDR2 is SQIVND (reference sequence). This CDR3 has 15 residues. DNA of the CDR3: TGTGCCAGTAGAGGACAGGGGGCGTCTAATTCACCCCTCCACTTT. This codes for CASRGQGASNSPLHF.

V usage is TRBV5-4 and J usage is TRBJ2-7; 7 bases match TRBD2. This CDR3 contains 13 residues. Per germline, CDR1 SGHNT and CDR2 YYREEE (reference sequence). The J segment lost 1 base and the V segment lost 5 bases, leaving 3 bases of the junction unmatched. CDR3 protein: CASRPSGSYEQYF. DNA for the CDR3: TGTGCCAGCAGGCCTAGCGGTTCCTACGAGCAGTACTTC.

This chain joins TRBV30 and TRBJ1-5; TRBD1 agrees at 8 bases. CDR3 size: 13 residues. CDR1 GTSNPN and CDR2 SVGIG come from the germline V gene (reference sequence). CDR3 coding DNA: TGTGCGTTACGCTCCCAGGGGGCTCAGCCCCAGCATTTT. The encoded protein is CALRSQGAQPQHF.

The rearrangement joins TRBV7-8 to TRBJ1-1, with TRBD1 as a possible D gene (5 bases). Trimming cost V 1 base and J 7 bases, with 16 bases left between them. CDR1 and CDR2 (germline): SGHVS, FQNEAQ. The CDR3 has 15 amino acids. DNA of the CDR3: TGTGCCAGCAGCTTAGTTGCAGGGCCCTTTGGTGAAGCTTTCTTT. Amino acids: CASSLVAGPFGEAFF. The full variable domain, completed using reference TRBV7-8 and TRBJ1-1, is GAGVSQSPRYKVAKRGQDVALRCDPISGHVSLFWYQQALGQGPEFLTYFQNEAQLDKSGLPSDRFFAERPEGSVSTLKIQRTQQEDSAVYLCASSLVAGPFGEAFFGQGTRLTVV.

This clone was detected only once. This chain joins TRBV5-1 and TRBJ2-1, with TRBD1 matching 11 bases. This CDR3 has 16 residues. Germline loops: CDR1 SGHRS, CDR2 YFSETQ. After removal of 4 bases from V and 3 bases from J, the junction contained 6 bases not matched to a gene. CDR3 DNA: TGCGCCAGCAGCCCCTCCGGGACAGGGGGCTACAATGAGCAGTTCTTC. It is translated as CASSPSGTGGYNEQFF.

The chain carries TRBV19 and TRBJ1-3; the D gene is possibly TRBD1 (6 bases). Trimming took off 4 bases at V and 3 bases at J, with 19 bases between the two ends. CDR1 and CDR2 from the germline V gene are LNHDA and SQIVND (reference sequence). The CDR3 consists of 17 residues. For the CDR3, the DNA is TGTGCCAGTAGTAATTCAAGGCCAGGGGATGATGGAAACACCATATATTTT. Its protein product is CASSNSRPGDDGNTIYF.

The gene calls are TRBV19 and TRBJ2-5; the match to TRBD2 covers 8 bases. With 6 bases clipped from V and 1 base from J, the junction kept 10 bases outside the gene matches. Germline V CDR1 and CDR2: LNHDA, SQIVND (reference sequence). This CDR3 is built from 16 residues. Here the CDR3 DNA reads TGTGCCAGTAGACAGATCGGGGGGGGAAGCCAAGAGACCCAGTACTTC. Protein product: CASRQIGGGSQETQYF.

The chain has TRBV2 and TRBJ1-3; maybe TRBD1 (5 bases). Germline V gene sequence: CDR1 SNHLY, CDR2 FYNNEI. The CDR3 is 13 residues long. The ends were cut back, 4 bases at V and 4 bases at J, with 8 bases in the middle. DNA for the CDR3: TGTGCCAGCAGTGGGGGGGGAGGAAACACCATATATTTT. It yields the protein CASSGGGGNTIYF.

The chain uses TRBV20-1 and TRBJ2-4; TRBD1 might be the D (5 bases). Trimming stripped 5 bases from V and 10 bases from J, with 12 bases between. CDR1 and CDR2 (germline): DFQATT, SNEGSKA (reference sequence). This CDR3 comprises 11 residues. Here the CDR3 reads CSASDSWIQYF. Written as DNA, the CDR3 is TGCAGTGCTTCCGACAGTTGGATTCAGTACTTC.

J is TRBJ2-3 and V is TRBV19, with 7 bases matching TRBD2. Trimming cost V 5 bases and J 6 bases; bases outside gene matches: 8. Germline CDR1 LNHDA, CDR2 SQIVND (reference sequence). The CDR3 loop spans 14 amino acids. The CDR3 loop reads CASSASGKGDTQYF. As DNA, the CDR3 is TGTGCCAGTAGTGCGAGCGGGAAGGGGGATACGCAGTATTTT. Full variable domain (remainder filled in from reference TRBV19 and TRBJ2-3): DGGITQSPKYLFRKEGQNVTLSCEQNLNHDAMYWYRQDPGQGLRLIYYSQIVNDFQKGDIAEGYSVSREKKESFPLTVTSAQKNPTAFYLCASSASGKGDTQYFGPGTRLTVL.

The chain uses TRBV24-1 and TRBJ1-2; a possible D gene is TRBD1 (6 bases). The germline V and J ends were trimmed by 4 bases and 3 bases, with 14 bases remaining between them. Germline V gene data show CDR1 as KGHDR and CDR2 as SFDVKD. The CDR3 spans 15 residues. This chain's CDR3 is CATSDPDRPDYGYTF. CDR3 bases: TGTGCCACCAGTGACCCTGACAGGCCCGACTATGGCTACACCTTC.

To note about this clone: The same CDR3 also results from other DNA sequences found in this sample. The V and J genes are TRBV5-1 and TRBJ2-3; D unclear. Trimming pared 4 bases from V and 0 bases from J, leaving 9 bases between. Germline-derived CDR1 and CDR2 are SGHRS and YFSETQ. The CDR3 loop spans 14 amino acids. CDR3 nucleotides: TGCGCCAGCAGCCTACCTTCTAGCACAGATACGCAGTATTTT. This sequence encodes CASSLPSSTDTQYF.

The chain combines TRBV27 with TRBJ1-6, with D uncertain. The CDR3 extends over 14 amino acids. Per germline, CDR1 MNHEY and CDR2 SMNVEV (reference sequence). V gave up 7 bases and J gave up 0 bases, with 7 bases separating them. The CDR3 here is CASMKSSYNSPLHF. DNA for the CDR3: TGTGCCAGCATGAAGAGCTCCTATAATTCACCCCTCCACTTT.

The genes are TRBV5-1 and TRBJ2-3; a possible D gene is TRBD2 (6 bases). This CDR3 comprises 15 residues. V dropped 7 bases and J dropped 2 bases, with 17 bases sitting between them. Germline V gene lookup returns CDR1 SGHRS and CDR2 YFSETQ. CDR3: CASRGATGFTDTQYF. The CDR3 nucleotides are TGCGCCAGCCGCGGGGCGACGGGGTTCACAGATACGCAGTATTTT.

The chain has TRBV7-2 and TRBJ2-7, with 8 nucleotides matching TRBD2. This CDR3 spans 14 amino acids. J lost 4 bases, V lost 5 bases, and 7 bases had no gene match. CDR1 is SGHTA, CDR2 FQGNSA, per germline. CDR3 in DNA: TGTGCCAGCAGCGGGAGTAGCGGGGAATACGAGCAGTACTTC. Protein sequence: CASSGSSGEYEQYF.

This clone was found a few times. The rearrangement links TRBV5-1 to TRBJ1-3; D not certain. From germline, CDR1 is SGHRS and CDR2 YFSETQ. The CDR3 has 16 amino acids. V gave up 0 bases and J gave up 8 bases, with 18 bases separating them. Here the CDR3 reads CASSLATRRAGDTIYF. The CDR3 nucleotides are TGCGCCAGCAGCTTGGCGACCCGGAGAGCCGGGGACACCATATATTTT. Together with reference TRBV5-1 and TRBJ1-3, the CDR3 gives the full variable domain: KAGVTQTPRYLIKTRGQQVTLSCSPISGHRSVSWYQQTPGQGLQFLFEYFSETQRNKGNFPGRFSGRQFSNSRSEMNVSTLELGDSALYLCASSLATRRAGDTIYFGEGSWLTVV.